The 7 T cell receptor beta chains listed next were all sequenced from one sample in a study of shared clonotypes between healthy human individuals. The method was immunoSEQ multiplex PCR; TCRdb's version includes in-frame clones alone and lacks a portion of them. The sample contains 490,000 or so clones, 60% to 85% of which appear only once. The sequencing sample was made of PBMCs. These receptors were taken from a middle-aged woman in good health. Some clones in this sample may be carry-over from other donors' samples.

CDR3 sequence: CASSLATGVGTEAFF. CDR3 DNA sequence: TGCGCCAGCAGCTTAGCGACAGGGGTGGGCACTGAAGCTTTCTTT. The V gene is TRBV5-1, the J gene TRBJ1-1, with 8 nucleotides matching TRBD1. This CDR3 region has 15 residues. Trimming took 2 bases from V and 4 from J; bases not matched to a gene: 7. From germline, CDR1 is SGHRS and CDR2 YFSETQ.

The rearrangement links TRBV4-2 to TRBJ2-4; TRBD2 matches at 12 bases. This CDR3 is built from 17 residues. Germline CDR1 reads LGHNA; CDR2 reads YNFKEQ. V shed 0 bases, J shed 8 bases, and the junction held 8 bases outside the gene matches. CDR3 sequence reads: CASSQEATSGSRDIQYF. CDR3 sequence (DNA): TGTGCCAGCAGCCAAGAGGCGACTAGCGGGAGTCGGGACATTCAGTACTTC.

Remarks on this clone: A far larger clone is one base from this, pointing to a likely read error. The V and J genes are TRBV30 and TRBJ2-3; 7 nucleotides agree with TRBD2. CDR3 length equals 17 residues. Looked up from germline, CDR1 is GTSNPN and CDR2 is SVGIG (reference sequence). CDR3 amino acids: CVWSSTGGEIITDTQYF. CDR3 in DNA: TGTGTCTGGAGTAGCACGGGAGGAGAGATAATCACAGATACGCAGTATTTT.

This rearrangement joins TRBV19 to TRBJ2-7; the D call may be TRBD1 or TRBD2 (5 bases each). Trimming removed 5 bases at V and 7 bases at J, with 12 bases between. The CDR3 extends over 12 amino acids. Germline V CDR1 and CDR2: LNHDA, SQIVND (reference sequence). This chain's CDR3 is CASSYRDDEQYF. The CDR3 DNA is TGTGCCAGTAGTTACCGGGACGATGAGCAGTACTTC.

This clone was recorded once. Other DNA sequences within the sample encode an identical CDR3. This sequence joins TRBV15 and TRBJ2-5; 7 positions match TRBD1. CDR1 is LNHNV and CDR2 is YYDKDF in the germline V gene (reference sequence). Unmatched junction bases numbered 3, after V lost 3 bases and J lost 5 bases. This CDR3 has 13 amino acids. DNA of the CDR3: TGTGCCACCAGCAGGGGACAGCTCGAGACCCAGTACTTC. It translates to CATSRGQLETQYF.

The rearrangement joins TRBV18 to TRBJ2-4; D may be TRBD1 (5 bases). Germline values: CDR1 KGHSH, CDR2 LQKENI. Trimming cost V 2 bases and J 7 bases, with 12 bases left between them. This CDR3 region has 14 residues. The CDR3 DNA follows: TGTGCCAGCTCACCAGCAGTAAAGGGGAACATTCAGTACTTC. It translates to CASSPAVKGNIQYF.

This chain connects TRBV7-3 to TRBJ2-7; no definite D call. Trimming took off 5 bases at V and 3 bases at J, with 8 bases between the two ends. This CDR3 comprises 12 residues. Germline V gives CDR1 SGHTA, CDR2 FQGTGA. The CDR3 DNA reads as TGTGCCAGCAGCAATTACGGCTACGAGCAGTACTTC. Its translation: CASSNYGYEQYF. The variable domain in full, with the rest retrieved from reference TRBV7-3 and TRBJ2-7, is GAGVSQTPSNKVTEKGKYVELRCDPISGHTALYWYRQSLGQGPEFLIYFQGTGAADDSGLPNDRFFAVRPEGSVSTLKIQRTERGDSAVYLCASSNYGYEQYFGPGTRLTVT.